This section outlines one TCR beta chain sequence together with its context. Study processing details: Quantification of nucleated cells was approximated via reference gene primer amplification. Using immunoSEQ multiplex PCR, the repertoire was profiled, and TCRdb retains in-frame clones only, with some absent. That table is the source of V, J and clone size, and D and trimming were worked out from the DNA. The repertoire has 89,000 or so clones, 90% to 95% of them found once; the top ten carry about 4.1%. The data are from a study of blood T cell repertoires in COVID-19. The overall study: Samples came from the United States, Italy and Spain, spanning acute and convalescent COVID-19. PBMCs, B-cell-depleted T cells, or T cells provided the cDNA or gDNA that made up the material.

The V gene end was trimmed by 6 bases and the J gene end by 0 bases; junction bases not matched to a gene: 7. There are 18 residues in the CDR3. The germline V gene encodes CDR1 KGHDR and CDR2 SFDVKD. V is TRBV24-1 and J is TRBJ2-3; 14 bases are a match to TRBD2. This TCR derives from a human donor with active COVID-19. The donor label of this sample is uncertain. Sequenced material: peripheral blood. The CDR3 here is CATSFGTSGGSSTDTQYF. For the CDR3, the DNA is TGTGCCACCAGTTTCGGGACTAGCGGGGGTTCTAGCACAGATACGCAGTATTTT.